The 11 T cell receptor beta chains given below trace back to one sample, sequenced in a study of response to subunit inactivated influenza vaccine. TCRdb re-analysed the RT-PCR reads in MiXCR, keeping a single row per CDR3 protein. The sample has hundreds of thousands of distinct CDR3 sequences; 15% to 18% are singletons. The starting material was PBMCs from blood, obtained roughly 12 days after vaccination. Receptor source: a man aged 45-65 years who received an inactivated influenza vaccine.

Here the CDR3 reads CASSASQGLSGELFF. The DNA for the CDR3 is TGTGCCAGCAGCGCCTCACAGGGATTGAGCGGGGAGCTGTTTTTT. V usage is TRBV7-3 and J usage is TRBJ2-2; possibly TRBD1 for D (6 bases). V was cut by 5 bases and J by 7 bases, with 17 bases left in between. In germline, CDR1 is SGHTA, CDR2 FQGTGA. CDR3 length: 15 residues. The complete variable domain, with remaining parts taken from reference TRBV7-3 and TRBJ2-2, reads GAGVSQTPSNKVTEKGKYVELRCDPISGHTALYWYRQSLGQGPEFLIYFQGTGAADDSGLPNDRFFAVRPEGSVSTLKIQRTERGDSAVYLCASSASQGLSGELFFGEGSRLTVL.

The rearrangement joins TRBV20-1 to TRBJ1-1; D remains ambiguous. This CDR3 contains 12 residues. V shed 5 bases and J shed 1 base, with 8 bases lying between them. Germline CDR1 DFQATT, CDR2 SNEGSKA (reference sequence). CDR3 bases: TGCAGTGCTCAATACAGGAACACTGAAGCTTTCTTT. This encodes CSAQYRNTEAFF.

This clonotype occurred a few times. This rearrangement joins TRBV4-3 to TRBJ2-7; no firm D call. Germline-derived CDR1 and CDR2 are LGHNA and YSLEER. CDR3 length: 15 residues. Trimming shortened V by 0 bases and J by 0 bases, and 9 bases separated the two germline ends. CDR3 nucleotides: TGCGCCAGCAGCCAAGATCCGCGAAGCTCCTACGAGCAGTACTTC. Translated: CASSQDPRSSYEQYF.

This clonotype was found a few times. CDR3 DNA sequence: TGCAGTGCTAGAGGGGCCGGGACTAGCGGGGGGACTAGCACAGATACGCAGTATTTT. Translated: CSARGAGTSGGTSTDTQYF. The V gene is TRBV20-1, the J gene TRBJ2-3, with 15 bases identical to TRBD2. CDR1 and CDR2 (germline): DFQATT, SNEGSKA (reference sequence). Trimming cost V 1 base and J 0 bases; bases outside gene matches: 8. CDR3 length: 19 amino acids.

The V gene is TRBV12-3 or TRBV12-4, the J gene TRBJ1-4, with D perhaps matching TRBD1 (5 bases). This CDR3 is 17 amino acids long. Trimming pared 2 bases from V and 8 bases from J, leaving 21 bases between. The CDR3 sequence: CASSLKGRQLIKEKLFF. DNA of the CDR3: TGTGCCAGCAGTTTAAAAGGAAGACAGCTAATAAAGGAAAAACTGTTTTTT.

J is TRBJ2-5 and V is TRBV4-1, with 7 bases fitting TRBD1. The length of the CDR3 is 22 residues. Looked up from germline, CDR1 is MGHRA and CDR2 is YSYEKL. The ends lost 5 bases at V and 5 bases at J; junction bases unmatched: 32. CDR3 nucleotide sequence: TGCGCCAGCAGCTGGAGCAGCCACCCCTCCAAGACCTTTGGGACAGCTGGGGAGACCCAGTACTTC. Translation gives CASSWSSHPSKTFGTAGETQYF.

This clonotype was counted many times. In DNA, the CDR3 is TGTGCCAGCAGTTACATATCGAGTGAGCAGTTCTTC. Encoded protein: CASSYISSEQFF. The rearrangement uses TRBV6-6 and TRBJ2-1, with D uncertain. The CDR3 contains 12 residues. The germline V and J ends were trimmed by 2 bases and 9 bases, with 8 bases remaining between them. CDR1 and CDR2 from the germline V gene are MNHNY and SVGAGI (reference sequence).

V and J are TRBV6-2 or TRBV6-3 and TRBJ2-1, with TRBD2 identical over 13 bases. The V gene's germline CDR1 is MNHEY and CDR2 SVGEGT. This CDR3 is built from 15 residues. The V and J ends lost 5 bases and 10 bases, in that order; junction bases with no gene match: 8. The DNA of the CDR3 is TGTGCCAGCAGTCAAACTAGCGGGAGGGCCTCCGAGCAGTTCTTC. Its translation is CASSQTSGRASEQFF.

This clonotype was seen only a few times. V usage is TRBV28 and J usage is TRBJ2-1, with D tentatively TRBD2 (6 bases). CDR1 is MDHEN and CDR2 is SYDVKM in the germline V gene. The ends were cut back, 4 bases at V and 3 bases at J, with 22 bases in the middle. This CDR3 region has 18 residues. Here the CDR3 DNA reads TGTGCCAGCAGTTCAACACCCTCGGGACTGATCATCTACAATGAGCAGTTCTTC. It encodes CASSSTPSGLIIYNEQFF.

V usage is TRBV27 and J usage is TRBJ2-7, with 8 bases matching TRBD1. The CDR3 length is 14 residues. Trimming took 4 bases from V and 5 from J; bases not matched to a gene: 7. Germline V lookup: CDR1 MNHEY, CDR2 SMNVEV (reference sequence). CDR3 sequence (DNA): TGTGCCAGCAGTTCCTGGGACAGGCTTCACGAGCAGTACTTC. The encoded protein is CASSSWDRLHEQYF.

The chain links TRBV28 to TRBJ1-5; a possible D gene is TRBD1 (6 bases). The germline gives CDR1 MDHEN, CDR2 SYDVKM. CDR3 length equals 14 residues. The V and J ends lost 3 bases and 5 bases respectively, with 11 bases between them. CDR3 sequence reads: CASSLIQGHQPQHF. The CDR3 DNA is TGTGCCAGCAGTTTGATACAGGGTCATCAGCCCCAGCATTTT.